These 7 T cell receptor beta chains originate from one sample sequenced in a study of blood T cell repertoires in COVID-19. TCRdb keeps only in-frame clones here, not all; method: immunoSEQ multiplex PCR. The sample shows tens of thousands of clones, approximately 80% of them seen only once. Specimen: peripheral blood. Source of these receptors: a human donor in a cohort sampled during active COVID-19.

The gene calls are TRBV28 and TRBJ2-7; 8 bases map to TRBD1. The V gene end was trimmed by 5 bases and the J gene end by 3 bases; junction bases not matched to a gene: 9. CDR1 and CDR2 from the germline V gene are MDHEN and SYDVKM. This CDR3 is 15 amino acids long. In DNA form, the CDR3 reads TGTGCCAGCAGTCCACCCGGGACAGGCATCTACGAGCAGTACTTC. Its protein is CASSPPGTGIYEQYF.

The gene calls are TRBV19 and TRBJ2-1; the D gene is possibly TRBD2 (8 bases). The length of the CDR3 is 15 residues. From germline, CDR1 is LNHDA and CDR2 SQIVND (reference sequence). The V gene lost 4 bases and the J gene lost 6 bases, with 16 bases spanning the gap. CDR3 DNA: TGTGCCAGTAGTACGGGAGGGGGCCCAATCAATGAGCAGTTCTTC. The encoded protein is CASSTGGGPINEQFF.

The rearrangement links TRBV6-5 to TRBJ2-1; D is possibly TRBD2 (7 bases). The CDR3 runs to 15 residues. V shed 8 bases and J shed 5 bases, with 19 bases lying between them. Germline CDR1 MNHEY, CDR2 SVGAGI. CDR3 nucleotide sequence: TGTGCCAGCCGCGAATCTAAGGGGGGGAACAATGAGCAGTTCTTC. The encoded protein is CASRESKGGNNEQFF.

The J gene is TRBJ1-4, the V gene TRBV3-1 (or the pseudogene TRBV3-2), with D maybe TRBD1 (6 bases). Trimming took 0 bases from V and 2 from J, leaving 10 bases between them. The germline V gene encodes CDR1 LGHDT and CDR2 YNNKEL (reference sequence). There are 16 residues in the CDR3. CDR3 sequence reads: CASSQDYGQTNEKLFF. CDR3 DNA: TGTGCCAGCAGCCAAGATTACGGACAGACTAATGAAAAACTGTTTTTT.

CDR3 amino acids: CASSGGVGEIAYEQYF. The CDR3 bases are TGTGCCAGCAGTGGGGGGGTAGGGGAGATTGCCTACGAGCAGTACTTC. The rearrangement joins TRBV28 to TRBJ2-7; 7 bases agree with TRBD2. The CDR3 is 16 amino acids. V lost 5 bases, J lost 2 bases, and 12 bases stayed unmatched. Germline assignment: CDR1 MDHEN and CDR2 SYDVKM.

As DNA, the CDR3 is TGTGCCAGTAGTGACCAGGGGAACGCCAAAAACATTCAGTACTTC. This codes for CASSDQGNAKNIQYF. This chain joins TRBV19 and TRBJ2-4, with D perhaps matching TRBD1 (6 bases). Trimming stripped 5 bases from V and 1 base from J, with 12 bases between. The CDR3 is 15 amino acids. The germline CDR1 and CDR2 sequences are LNHDA and SQIVND (reference sequence).

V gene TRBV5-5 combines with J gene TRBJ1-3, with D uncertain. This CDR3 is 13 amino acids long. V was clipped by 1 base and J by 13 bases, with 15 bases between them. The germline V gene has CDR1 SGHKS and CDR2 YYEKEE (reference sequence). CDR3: CASSLNYARQIYF. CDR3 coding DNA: TGTGCCAGCAGCTTGAACTATGCTAGGCAGATATATTTT.